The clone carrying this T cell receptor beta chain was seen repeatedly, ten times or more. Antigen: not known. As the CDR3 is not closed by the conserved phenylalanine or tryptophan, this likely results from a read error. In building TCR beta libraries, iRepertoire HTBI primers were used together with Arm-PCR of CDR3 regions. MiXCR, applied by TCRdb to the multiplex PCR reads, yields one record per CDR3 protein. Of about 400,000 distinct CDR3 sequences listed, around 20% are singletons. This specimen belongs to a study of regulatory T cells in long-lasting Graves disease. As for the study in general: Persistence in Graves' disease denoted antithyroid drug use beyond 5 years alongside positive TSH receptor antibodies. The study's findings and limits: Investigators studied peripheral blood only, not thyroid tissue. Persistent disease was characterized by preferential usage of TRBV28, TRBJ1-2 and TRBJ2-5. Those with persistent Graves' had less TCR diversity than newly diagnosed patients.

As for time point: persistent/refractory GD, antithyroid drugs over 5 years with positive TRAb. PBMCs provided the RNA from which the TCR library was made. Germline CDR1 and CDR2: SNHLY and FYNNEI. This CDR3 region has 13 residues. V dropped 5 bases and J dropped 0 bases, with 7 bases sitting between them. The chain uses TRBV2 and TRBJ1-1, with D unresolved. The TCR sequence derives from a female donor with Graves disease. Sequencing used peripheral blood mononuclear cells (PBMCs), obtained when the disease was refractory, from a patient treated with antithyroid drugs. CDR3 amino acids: CASSIWVNTEAFL. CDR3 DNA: TGTGCCAGCAGTATCTGGGTGAACACTGAAGCTTTCCTT.